This entry lists 29 T cell receptor beta chains sequenced from one sample in a study of tumor-infiltrating lymphocytes in oesophageal squamous cell carcinoma. TCRdb ran MiXCR on the PCR reads and lists one entry per CDR3 protein. This sample has about 3,800 distinct CDR3 sequences, with roughly 19% found just once. Sequenced: normal esophageal tissue next to the tumor. Source of these receptors: a male donor with esophageal squamous cell carcinoma.

Points on this clonotype: Mismatch with germline at one junction end may stem from a read error. J is TRBJ1-2 and V is TRBV10-3; weak D call: TRBD1 (5 bases). The CDR3 runs to 12 residues. Per the germline V gene, CDR1 is ENHRY and CDR2 is SYGVKD. CDR3 DNA: TGTGCCATCGGTGCGACAGAGGATGGCTGCACCTTC. This sequence encodes CAIGATEDGCTF.

This chain uses TRBV5-1 with TRBJ1-1; TRBD1 matches 11 bases. The CDR3 length is 16 residues. Germline V lookup: CDR1 SGHRS, CDR2 YFSETQ. After removal of 3 bases from V and 6 bases from J, the junction contained 10 bases not matched to a gene. CDR3 amino acids: CASSSSPGQGESEAFF. In DNA form, the CDR3 reads TGCGCCAGCAGCTCTAGCCCGGGACAGGGGGAATCTGAAGCTTTCTTT.

Concerning this clonotype: The CDR3 end shows no conserved phenylalanine or tryptophan, and so a read error is likely. The limits of the CDR3 on the DNA are not certain, so only TCRdb's listed CDR3 is given. The chain has TRBV6-1 and TRBJ2-3; TRBD2, the table's D call, lacks a check against the DNA. The CDR3 region is 16 residues in length, termini included. CDR1 and CDR2 (germline): MNHNS, SASEGT. The CDR3 protein is CASSHRTVNYGYTFGP.

This clonotype was seen at least ten times. The chain has TRBV2 and TRBJ2-5, with D possibly matching TRBD1 (6 bases). The CDR3 is 14 amino acids. The ends were cut back, 7 bases at V and 4 bases at J, with 16 bases in the middle. CDR1 and CDR2 from the germline V gene are SNHLY and FYNNEI. The CDR3 region is CASNLPGQGETQYF. CDR3 DNA: TGTGCCAGCAACCTACCGGGACAAGGAGAGACCCAGTACTTC.

This clonotype counts as medium-sized. The chain has TRBV11-2 and TRBJ2-1, with 8 bases that match TRBD1. The ends lost 5 bases at V and 4 bases at J; junction bases unmatched: 10. The CDR3 totals 16 residues. CDR1 and CDR2 (germline): SGHAT, FQNNGV. The CDR3 DNA follows: TGTGCCAGCAGCCCCAGCTGGGACAGGTCATACAATGAGCAGTTCTTC. It encodes CASSPSWDRSYNEQFF.

This clonotype qualifies as medium-sized (0.01 to 0.1%). V gene TRBV12-3 or TRBV12-4 combines with J gene TRBJ2-4; perhaps TRBD2 as D (6 bases). The CDR3 sequence is 16 residues long. Trimming cost V 3 bases and J 1 base, with 13 bases left between them. CDR3 sequence reads: CASSFGLASAKNIQYF. The DNA for the CDR3 is TGTGCCAGCAGTTTTGGGCTAGCGTCCGCCAAAAACATTCAGTACTTC.

This clonotype was recorded a few times. V usage is TRBV4-3 and J usage is TRBJ2-7; 8 bases are shared with TRBD1. J was trimmed by 3 bases and V by 0 bases; bases with no gene match: 4. This CDR3 spans 15 amino acids. CDR1 is LGHNA and CDR2 is YSLEER in the germline V gene. CDR3 amino acids: CASSQDSGQGYEQYF. The CDR3 DNA reads TGCGCCAGCAGCCAAGATTCCGGACAGGGCTACGAGCAGTACTTC.

In this sample, this clonotype turned up many times. The chain is built from TRBV28 and TRBJ2-7; 7 bases align to TRBD1. There are 14 residues in the CDR3. The germline CDR1 and CDR2 sequences are MDHEN and SYDVKM. The V gene end was trimmed by 2 bases and the J gene end by 12 bases; junction bases not matched to a gene: 13. The CDR3 loop reads CASSLGTAGNVRYF. CDR3 bases: TGTGCCAGCAGTTTAGGGACAGCCGGTAACGTAAGGTACTTC. Using reference TRBV28 and TRBJ2-7 for the parts outside the CDR3, the full variable domain is DVKVTQSSRYLVKRTGEKVFLECVQDMDHENMFWYRQDPGLGLRLIYFSYDVKMKEKGDIPEGYSVSREKKERFSLILESASTNQTSMYLCASSLGTAGNVRYFGPGTRLTVT.

This clonotype counts as medium-sized. V is TRBV7-8 and J is TRBJ2-3; D might be TRBD2 (7 bases). The CDR3 has 17 residues. Germline CDR1 reads SGHVS; CDR2 reads FQNEAQ. V was cut by 5 bases and J by 0 bases, with 18 bases left in between. CDR3 in amino acids: CASSKQSGGRSTDTQYF. DNA for the CDR3: TGTGCCAGCAGCAAACAATCCGGGGGGCGTAGCACAGATACGCAGTATTTT.

This sequence joins TRBV20-1 and TRBJ2-5; D gene uncertain. The CDR3 has 12 residues. Germline V CDR1 and CDR2: DFQATT, SNEGSKA (reference sequence). V shed 3 bases and J shed 3 bases, with 8 bases lying between them. The CDR3 bases are TGCAGTGCTAGTCGCAAAGAAGAGACCCAGTACTTC. The encoded protein is CSASRKEETQYF.

This clonotype was detected ten times or more. The chain links TRBV5-4 to TRBJ1-6, with 7 nucleotides matching TRBD1. Germline values: CDR1 SGHNT, CDR2 YYREEE (reference sequence). Unmatched junction bases numbered 15, after V lost 4 bases and J lost 11 bases. CDR3 length: 16 amino acids. CDR3 DNA sequence: TGTGCCAGCAGCATTCCGACAGGGAGTGGGACCGCACCCCTCCACTTT. Its translation: CASSIPTGSGTAPLHF.

This clonotype is medium-sized within its sample. J is TRBJ2-3 and V is TRBV6-6, with D possibly called TRBD1 or TRBD2 (5 bases each). This CDR3 spans 15 amino acids. The V and J ends lost 2 bases and 0 bases respectively, with 9 bases between them. Germline CDR1 is MNHNY and CDR2 is SVGAGI (reference sequence). DNA of the CDR3: TGTGCCAGCAGTTACACCGGGACCAGCACAGATACGCAGTATTTT. It yields the protein CASSYTGTSTDTQYF.

This clonotype occurred many times. This rearrangement joins TRBV4-1 to TRBJ1-1; tentatively, D is TRBD1 (5 bases). The CDR3 is 15 amino acids. Germline CDR1 reads MGHRA; CDR2 reads YSYEKL. V lost 1 base and J 3 bases, leaving 12 bases between the germline ends. CDR3: CASSQGWGADTEAFF. CDR3 in DNA: TGCGCCAGCAGCCAAGGATGGGGCGCCGACACTGAAGCTTTCTTT.

By its share, this clonotype is medium-sized. At one of its ends the junction is not consistent with the germline gene, which may arise from a read error. The chain couples TRBV7-6 to TRBJ2-5, with D possibly being TRBD1 (5 bases). Germline loops: CDR1 SGHVS, CDR2 FNYEAQ. This CDR3 contains 17 residues. The CDR3 bases are TGTGCCAGCAGCGCCCGCCGTTCGCAGGGCGGTAATTCACCCCTCCACTTC. Its protein is CASSARRSQGGNSPLHF.

By proportion, this clonotype is medium-sized. The chain has TRBV6-1 and TRBJ2-3; 8 bases map to TRBD1. This CDR3 spans 14 amino acids. The junction had 6 bases not matched to a gene; V was cut back by 6 bases and J by 4 bases. Germline V gene sequence: CDR1 MNHNS, CDR2 SASEGT. The CDR3 region has the DNA TGTGCCAGCAGGCAACAGGGGGTGTCAGATACGCAGTATTTT. Protein sequence: CASRQQGVSDTQYF.

This clonotype was observed many times. This chain connects TRBV5-1 to TRBJ2-3, with a possible D match to TRBD1 (7 bases). Germline V lookup: CDR1 SGHRS, CDR2 YFSETQ. This CDR3 has 16 residues. Trimming removed 0 bases at V and 0 bases at J, with 11 bases between. As DNA, the CDR3 is TGCGCCAGCAGCTTGGCAGGGGGGTTAAGCACAGATACGCAGTATTTT. It is translated as CASSLAGGLSTDTQYF.

This clonotype is termed medium-sized. This sequence joins TRBV7-2 and TRBJ2-7; 10 bases align to TRBD2. This CDR3 contains 14 residues. The V gene's germline CDR1 is SGHTA and CDR2 FQGNSA. V shed 6 bases, J shed 7 bases, and the junction held 9 bases outside the gene matches. CDR3 nucleotides: TGTGCCAGCAGGGAGCGGGGGGGCCTCAATGAGCAGTACTTC. As protein: CASRERGGLNEQYF.

The V and J genes are TRBV2 and TRBJ1-4, with no clear D. The ends were cut back, 7 bases at V and 0 bases at J, with 9 bases in the middle. The CDR3 extends over 14 amino acids. CDR1 is SNHLY and CDR2 is FYNNEI in the germline V gene. CDR3 sequence (DNA): TGTGCCAGCATGTCAGATACAACTAATGAAAAACTGTTTTTT. It is translated as CASMSDTTNEKLFF.

The V call is TRBV28, the J call TRBJ2-5; 12 bases agree with TRBD2. The CDR3 is 16 amino acids. The V gene end was trimmed by 5 bases and the J gene end by 11 bases; junction bases not matched to a gene: 15. Germline values: CDR1 MDHEN, CDR2 SYDVKM. CDR3 protein: CASSPTLAGGPDEQYF. CDR3 nucleotides: TGTGCCAGCAGTCCAACTCTAGCGGGGGGGCCCGATGAGCAGTACTTC.

This clonotype was found a few times. The chain recombines TRBV6-6 with TRBJ1-3, with no clear D. This CDR3 spans 16 amino acids. The V gene lost 0 bases and the J gene lost 0 bases, with 9 bases spanning the gap. CDR1 and CDR2 (germline): MNHNY, SVGAGI (reference sequence). The CDR3 nucleotides read TGTGCCAGCAGTTACTCGAGTCCGAGCTCTGGAAACACCATATATTTT. Translating it yields CASSYSSPSSGNTIYF.

There are a few counts of this clonotype. Being one base from a much bigger clone, this may be a read error. This chain connects TRBV11-2 to TRBJ2-3, with D perhaps TRBD2 (5 bases). Trimming shortened V by 1 base and J by 14 bases, and 22 bases separated the two germline ends. The CDR3 runs 15 residues. CDR1 SGHAT and CDR2 FQNNGV come from the germline V gene. The CDR3 sequence: CASSLVGQSTGELYF. CDR3 DNA sequence: TGTGCCAGCAGCTTAGTTGGTCAGAGCACCGGGGAGCTGTATTTT.

The sample holds a few counts of this clonotype. V gene TRBV2 combines with J gene TRBJ2-3, with D perhaps TRBD1 (5 bases). The end of the DNA aligns better with TRBJ1-3, so the J call may be wrong. This CDR3 contains 17 residues. Germline CDR1 reads SNHLY; CDR2 reads FYNNEI. The DNA for the CDR3 is TGTGCCAGCAGTGAACTTGGGGACCTTGCCTCTGGAAACACCATATATTTT. Its protein product is CASSELGDLASGNTIYF.

By sample share, this clonotype is medium-sized (0.01 to 0.1%). J is TRBJ2-1 and V is TRBV6-4, with 7 bases lining up with TRBD2. Germline V CDR1 and CDR2: MRHNA, SNTAGT. This CDR3 has 15 amino acids. J lost 4 bases, V lost 2 bases, and 5 bases had no gene match. CDR3 DNA sequence: TGTGCCAGCAGTGACCCCCAGCGGGGTTACAATGAGCAGTTCTTC. Translated: CASSDPQRGYNEQFF.

This clonotype was counted between two and nine times. The conserved phenylalanine or tryptophan normally closing the CDR3 is absent here, so this likely arose from a read error. No DNA is shown, since the ends of the CDR3 on it are uncertain; the CDR3 is the one TCRdb lists. J is TRBJ2-6 and V is TRBV7-6; the table's D call, TRBD2, was not checked against the DNA. Germline CDR1 is SGHVS and CDR2 is FNYEAQ. The CDR3 is made up of 10 amino acids, end residues included. This chain's CDR3 is CASSLAPMLA.

The chain carries TRBV10-3 and TRBJ1-3, with TRBD1 matching over 8 bases. J gave up 2 bases and V 6 bases, and 6 bases lay outside the gene matches. This CDR3 contains 15 residues. Germline-derived CDR1 and CDR2 are ENHRY and SYGVKD. Here the CDR3 reads CAIRDRETAGNTIYF. The CDR3 DNA reads as TGTGCCATCAGGGACAGGGAGACCGCTGGAAACACCATATATTTT.

This clonotype is classed as medium-sized. The chain is built from TRBV11-3 and TRBJ2-3; 14 bases agree with TRBD2. This CDR3 is 17 amino acids long. V lost 4 bases and J lost 3; bases outside the gene matches: 6. The V gene's germline CDR1 is SGHNT and CDR2 YENEEA. The CDR3 region has the DNA TGTGCCAGCAGCTCCTGGACTAGCGGGGGGTTTACAGATACGCAGTATTTT. Translating it yields CASSSWTSGGFTDTQYF. Combining the CDR3 with reference TRBV11-3 and TRBJ2-3 gives the whole variable domain EAGVVQSPRYKIIEKKQPVAFWCNPISGHNTLYWYLQNLGQGPELLIRYENEEAVDDSQLPKDRFSAERLKGVDSTLKIQPAELGDSAVYLCASSSWTSGGFTDTQYFGPGTRLTVL.

This clonotype is categorized as medium-sized. This sequence joins TRBV7-9 and TRBJ2-7, with D tentatively TRBD1 (7 bases). The germline CDR1 and CDR2 sequences are SEHNR and FQNEAQ (reference sequence). The germline V and J ends were trimmed by 4 bases and 3 bases, with 13 bases remaining between them. The CDR3 is made up of 14 amino acids. The CDR3 DNA reads as TGTGCCAGCAGCTCACAGGGGAGGTTCTACGAGCAGTACTTC. It translates to CASSSQGRFYEQYF.

The sample holds many counts of this clonotype. The V gene is TRBV6-1, the J gene TRBJ2-7; D gene ambiguous. Per germline, CDR1 MNHNS and CDR2 SASEGT. The CDR3 consists of 14 residues. Trimming left V 4 bases short and J 3 bases short, with 13 bases between. The CDR3 loop reads CASSVVANNYEQYF. DNA of the CDR3: TGTGCCAGCAGTGTGGTCGCGAACAACTACGAGCAGTACTTC.

Remarks on this clonotype: Sequence at one end of the junction differs from germline and may be a read error. The chain carries TRBV12-3 or TRBV12-4 and TRBJ2-7; 7 nucleotides agree with TRBD1. The CDR3 sequence is 14 residues long. As DNA, the CDR3 is TGTGCCAGCAGCCGAACAGGGGTAAATTCACCGCTCGACTTC. This translates into CASSRTGVNSPLDF.